This T cell receptor (beta chain) was captured by sequencing in a study of blood T cell repertoires in COVID-19. Overall study: Material from acute and convalescent COVID-19 was sourced from the United States, Italy and Spain.

The study recruited people aged about 18 to 89 years across about 25 US areas. In assigning cohorts, the study relied on participant-reported clinical history. Measured with immunoSEQ multiplex PCR; TCRdb has only the in-frame clones, and not every one. The top ten hold 0.9% to 1.2% of the sample, which has 400,000 to 450,000 clones, more than 80% seen once. Looked up from germline, CDR1 is SGHNT and CDR2 is YYREEE (reference sequence). Losses at the gene ends were 4 bases for V and 4 bases for J; bases not matched to a gene: 14. There are 16 residues in the CDR3. This chain joins TRBV5-4 and TRBJ2-7; 7 bases are shared with TRBD2. The receptor comes from a man aged 25 to 40 who had recovered from COVID-19. Sequenced input: PBMCs or T cells enriched from blood (not recorded which). The CDR3 spells CASSPRQTGGGYEQYF. The CDR3 DNA follows: TGTGCCAGCAGCCCTCGGCAAACGGGAGGCGGGTACGAGCAGTACTTC. Full variable domain (missing parts from reference TRBV5-4 and TRBJ2-7): ETGVTQSPTHLIKTRGQQVTLRCSSQSGHNTVSWYQQALGQGPQFIFQYYREEENGRGNFPPRFSGLQFPNYSSELNVNALELDDSALYLCASSPRQTGGGYEQYFGPGTRLTVT.